Many counts were recorded for the clone carrying this TCR beta chain. Its antigen is still unknown. The data are from a study of neurological immune-mediated disorders. The cDNA was produced through 5'RACE with 10-nucleotide random UMIs. Each CDR3 protein gets one entry after TCRdb re-called the 5' RACE reads with MiXCR. In the table there are 55,000 to 80,000 distinct CDR3 sequences, around 4.8% of which are singletons. Regarding the study as a whole: There was no association between the multiple sclerosis repertoire cluster and any clinical or MRI feature. No sharing of CDR3 amino acid sequences was observed among expanded clones across subjects, suggesting private repertoires in all groups. HTLV-1-associated myelopathy had the most TCR clonal expansion, while multiple sclerosis had the least, a level that fell below healthy controls.

The sample taken for sequencing was PBMCs. The TCR originated in a woman in her forties or fifties with multiple sclerosis.

CDR3 region: CSARDRTGGRSYNEQFF. DNA for the CDR3: TGCAGTGCTAGAGATCGAACAGGGGGAAGGTCCTACAATGAGCAGTTCTTC. The chain has TRBV20-1 and TRBJ2-1; 8 nucleotides match TRBD1. The CDR3 extends over 17 amino acids. V lost 0 bases to trimming and J lost 1 base; unmatched junction nucleotides: 8. CDR1 is DFQATT and CDR2 is SNEGSKA in the germline V gene (reference sequence).